This TCR beta chain was retrieved from a study of blood T cells in healthy people across ages. The study, taken as a whole, reports: Naive T cell percentage strongly correlated with TCR beta diversity. Measured against age, TCR beta diversity per million T cells decreased in a roughly linear manner.

Researchers collected ten milliliters of peripheral blood from every single donor. It was with a sample-barcoded 5' primer and a J-beta primer mix that a second PCR of about 6 to 12 cycles was run. Every sample gave at least 3 million paired-end reads containing CDR3. Each CDR3 protein is one row after TCRdb ran MiXCR on the 5' RACE reads. Found here are about 730,000 distinct CDR3 sequences, about 42% of them singletons; the top ten hold 20% to 25%. This CDR3 has 11 amino acids. The germline gives CDR1 SQVTM, CDR2 ANQGSEA. Trimming pared 4 bases from V and 7 bases from J, leaving 8 bases between. In its sample, this clonotype was seen a few times. Its antigen remains unknown.

The sample was blood. The chain links TRBV29-1 to TRBJ2-1, with D tentatively TRBD2 (6 bases). This TCR was sampled from an older woman in good health. CDR3 loop: CSVGLGNEQFF. For the CDR3, the DNA is TGCAGCGTTGGACTAGGTAATGAGCAGTTCTTC.